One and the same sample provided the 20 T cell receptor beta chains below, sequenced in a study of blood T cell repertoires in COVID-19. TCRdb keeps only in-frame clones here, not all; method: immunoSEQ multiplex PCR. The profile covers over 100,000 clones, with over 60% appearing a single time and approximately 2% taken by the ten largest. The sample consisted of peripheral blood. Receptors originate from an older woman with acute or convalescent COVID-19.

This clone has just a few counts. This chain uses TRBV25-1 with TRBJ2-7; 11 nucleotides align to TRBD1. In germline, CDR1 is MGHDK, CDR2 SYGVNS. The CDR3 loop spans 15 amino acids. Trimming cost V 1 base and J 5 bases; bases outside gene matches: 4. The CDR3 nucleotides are TGTGCCAGCAGTGAATCCAGGACAGGGGGCCACGAGCAGTACTTC. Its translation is CASSESRTGGHEQYF.

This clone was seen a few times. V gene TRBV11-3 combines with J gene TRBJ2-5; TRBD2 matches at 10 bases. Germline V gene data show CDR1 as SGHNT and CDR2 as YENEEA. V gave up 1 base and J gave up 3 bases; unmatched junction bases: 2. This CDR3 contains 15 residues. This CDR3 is CASSLGTSGKETQYF. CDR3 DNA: TGTGCCAGCAGCTTAGGGACTAGCGGAAAAGAGACCCAGTACTTC.

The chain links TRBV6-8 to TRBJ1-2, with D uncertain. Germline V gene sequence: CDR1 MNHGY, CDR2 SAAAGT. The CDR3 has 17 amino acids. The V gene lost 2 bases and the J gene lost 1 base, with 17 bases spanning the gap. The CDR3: CASSYRAGSPYNYGYTF. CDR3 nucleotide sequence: TGTGCCAGCAGTTACAGGGCCGGGAGTCCCTATAACTATGGCTACACCTTC.

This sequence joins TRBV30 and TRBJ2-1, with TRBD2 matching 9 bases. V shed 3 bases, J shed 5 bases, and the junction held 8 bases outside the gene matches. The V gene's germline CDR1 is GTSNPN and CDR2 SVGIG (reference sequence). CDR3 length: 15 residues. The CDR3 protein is CAWRRSGRNNNEQFF. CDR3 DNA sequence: TGTGCCTGGAGGCGGAGCGGGAGGAATAACAATGAGCAGTTCTTC.

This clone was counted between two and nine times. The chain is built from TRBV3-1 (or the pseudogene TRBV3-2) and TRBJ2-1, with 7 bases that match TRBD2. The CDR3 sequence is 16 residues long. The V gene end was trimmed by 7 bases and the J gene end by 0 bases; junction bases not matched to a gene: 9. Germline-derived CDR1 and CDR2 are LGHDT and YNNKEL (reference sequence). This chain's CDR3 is CASTSPGGGSYNEQFF. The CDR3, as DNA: TGTGCCAGCACCAGTCCGGGAGGAGGCTCCTACAATGAGCAGTTCTTC.

CDR3 in amino acids: CASSQVGTASNSPLHF. CDR3 DNA: TGTGCCAGCAGCCAAGTTGGGACAGCGTCTAATTCACCCCTCCACTTT. The gene calls are TRBV3-1 (or the pseudogene TRBV3-2) and TRBJ1-6; 7 bases map to TRBD1. The CDR3 runs to 16 residues. CDR1 and CDR2 from the germline V gene are LGHDT and YNNKEL (reference sequence). The junction had 6 bases not matched to a gene; V was cut back by 1 base and J by 6 bases.

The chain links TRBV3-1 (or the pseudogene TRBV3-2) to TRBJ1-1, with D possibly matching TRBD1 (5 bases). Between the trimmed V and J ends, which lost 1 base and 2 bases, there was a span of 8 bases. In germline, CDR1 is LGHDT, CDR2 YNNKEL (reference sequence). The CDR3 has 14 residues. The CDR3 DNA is TGTGCCAGCAGCCAAGTGGGGGGAAACACTGAAGCTTTCTTT. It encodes CASSQVGGNTEAFF.

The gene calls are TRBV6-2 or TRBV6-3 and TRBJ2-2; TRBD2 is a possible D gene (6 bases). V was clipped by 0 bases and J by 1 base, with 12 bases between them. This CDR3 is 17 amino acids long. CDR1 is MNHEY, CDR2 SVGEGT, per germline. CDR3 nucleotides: TGTGCCAGCAGTTACTCCGGGACTGCCGTGAACACCGGGGAGCTGTTTTTT. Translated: CASSYSGTAVNTGELFF.

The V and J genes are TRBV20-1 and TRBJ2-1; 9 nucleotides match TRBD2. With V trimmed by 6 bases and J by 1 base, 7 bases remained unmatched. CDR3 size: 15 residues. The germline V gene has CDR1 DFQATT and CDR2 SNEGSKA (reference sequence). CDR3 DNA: TGCAGTGCCAGTACCAGCGGGAGGTCCTACAATGAGCAGTTCTTC. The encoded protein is CSASTSGRSYNEQFF.

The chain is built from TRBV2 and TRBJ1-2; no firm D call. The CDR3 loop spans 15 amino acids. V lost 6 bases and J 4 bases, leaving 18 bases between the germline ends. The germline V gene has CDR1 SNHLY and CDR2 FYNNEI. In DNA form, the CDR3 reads TGTGCCAGCAGGAGATCCGACGGGGTTGCCTATGGCTACACCTTC. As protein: CASRRSDGVAYGYTF.

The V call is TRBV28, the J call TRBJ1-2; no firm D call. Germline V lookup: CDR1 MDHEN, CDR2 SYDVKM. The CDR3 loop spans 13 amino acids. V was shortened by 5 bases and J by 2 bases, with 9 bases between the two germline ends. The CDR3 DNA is TGTGCCAGCAGTACAACAGCCAACTATGGCTACACCTTC. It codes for CASSTTANYGYTF.

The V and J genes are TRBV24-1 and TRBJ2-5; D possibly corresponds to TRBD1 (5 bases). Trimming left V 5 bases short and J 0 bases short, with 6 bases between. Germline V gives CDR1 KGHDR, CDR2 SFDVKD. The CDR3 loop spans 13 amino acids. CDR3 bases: TGTGCCACCAGTGGACAGCACCAAGAGACCCAGTACTTC. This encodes CATSGQHQETQYF.

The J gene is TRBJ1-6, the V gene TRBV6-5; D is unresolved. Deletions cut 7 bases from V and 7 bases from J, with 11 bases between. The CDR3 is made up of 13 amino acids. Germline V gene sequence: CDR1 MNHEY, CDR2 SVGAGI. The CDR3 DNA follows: TGTGCCAGCAACGTGGGCCCAAATTCACCCCTCCACTTT. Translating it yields CASNVGPNSPLHF.

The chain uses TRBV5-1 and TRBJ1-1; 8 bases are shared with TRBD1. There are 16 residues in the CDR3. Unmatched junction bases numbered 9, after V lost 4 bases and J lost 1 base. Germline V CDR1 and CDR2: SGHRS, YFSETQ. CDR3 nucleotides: TGCGCCAGCAGCCTCGGACAGGGCCCTGCGAACACTGAAGCTTTCTTT. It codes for CASSLGQGPANTEAFF.

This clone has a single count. The CDR3 DNA sequence: TGTGCCAGCACACGGAGCCGCACCGGGGAGCTGTTTTTT. Protein sequence: CASTRSRTGELFF. This chain connects TRBV6-5 to TRBJ2-2; D unclear. The CDR3 contains 13 residues. Germline V gene lookup returns CDR1 MNHEY and CDR2 SVGAGI. V lost 7 bases and J lost 4, with 10 bases in between.

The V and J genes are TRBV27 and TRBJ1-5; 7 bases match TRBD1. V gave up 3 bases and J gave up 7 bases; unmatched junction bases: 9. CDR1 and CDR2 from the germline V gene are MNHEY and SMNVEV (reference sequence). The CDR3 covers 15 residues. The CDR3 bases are TGTGCCAGCAGTTTGAGGGGGCCCGGTCGGCAGCCCCAGCATTTT. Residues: CASSLRGPGRQPQHF.

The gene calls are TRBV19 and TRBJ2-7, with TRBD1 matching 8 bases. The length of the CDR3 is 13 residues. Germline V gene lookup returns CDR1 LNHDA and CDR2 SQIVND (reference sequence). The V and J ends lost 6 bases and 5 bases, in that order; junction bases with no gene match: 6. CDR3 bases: TGTGCCAGTAGCCAGACAGGGGAAAACGAGCAGTACTTC. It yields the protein CASSQTGENEQYF.

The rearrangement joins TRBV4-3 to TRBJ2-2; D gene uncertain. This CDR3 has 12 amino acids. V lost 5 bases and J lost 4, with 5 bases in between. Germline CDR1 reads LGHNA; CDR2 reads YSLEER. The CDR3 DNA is TGCGCCAGCAGCACGGGCACCGGGGAGCTGTTTTTT. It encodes CASSTGTGELFF.

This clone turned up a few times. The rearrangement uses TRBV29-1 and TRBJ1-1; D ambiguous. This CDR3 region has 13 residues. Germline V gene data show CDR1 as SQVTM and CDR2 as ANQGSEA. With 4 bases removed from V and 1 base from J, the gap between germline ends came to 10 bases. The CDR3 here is CSVGGGPNTEAFF. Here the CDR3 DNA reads TGCAGCGTTGGCGGAGGACCGAACACTGAAGCTTTCTTT.

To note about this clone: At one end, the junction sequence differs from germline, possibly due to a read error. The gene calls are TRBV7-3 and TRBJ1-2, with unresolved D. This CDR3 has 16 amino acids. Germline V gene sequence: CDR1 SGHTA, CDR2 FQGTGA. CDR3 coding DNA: TGTGCCAGCAGCTTAACCCCAGGCAGAAGAGCCTATGACTACACCTTC. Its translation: CASSLTPGRRAYDYTF.